Sequencing of this TCR beta chain was carried out in a study of OX40 agonist ivuxolimab in advanced cancers. The wider study: Enrolled patients in dose escalation had cancers that were hepatocellular carcinoma, melanoma, renal cell or head and neck cancer. Study-wide results and caveats: It was not determined which antigens were specifically recognized by the peripheral T cells that had undergone clonal expansion. Compared with CD4+, CD8+ T cells on average had more expanded clones.

With regard to this clone: The target antigen is unknown.

Some clones are missing from TCRdb's copy, which holds only in-frame ones; the method was immunoSEQ multiplex PCR. The data contain approximately 130,000 clones, approximately 94% of them singletons. The length of the CDR3 is 11 residues. Per the germline V gene, CDR1 is MNHNS and CDR2 is SASEGT. V was pared by 8 bases and J by 9 bases, with 12 bases between. The sequence was collected from an adult with an advanced solid tumor such as melanoma, head and neck, liver or kidney cancer. V is TRBV6-1 and J is TRBJ2-3; D possibly uses TRBD1 or TRBD2 (5 bases each). The input for sequencing was CD4+ or CD8+ T cells sorted from blood, taken in a trial of the OX40 agonist ivuxolimab. CDR3 in DNA: TGTGCCAGCTGGTGGGGGTACACGCAGTATTTT. Translation: CASWWGYTQYF.